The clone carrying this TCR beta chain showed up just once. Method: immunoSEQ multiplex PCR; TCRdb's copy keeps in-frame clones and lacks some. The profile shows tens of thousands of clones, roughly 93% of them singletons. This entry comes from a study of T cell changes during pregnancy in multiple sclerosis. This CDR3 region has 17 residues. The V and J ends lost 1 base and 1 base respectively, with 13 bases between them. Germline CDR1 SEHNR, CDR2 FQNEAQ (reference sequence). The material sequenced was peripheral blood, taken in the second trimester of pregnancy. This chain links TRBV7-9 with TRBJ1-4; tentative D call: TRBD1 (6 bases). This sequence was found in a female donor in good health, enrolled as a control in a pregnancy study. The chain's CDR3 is CASSLEAGAVTNEKLFF. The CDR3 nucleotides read TGTGCCAGCAGCTTAGAGGCAGGGGCCGTAACTAATGAAAAACTGTTTTTT.